One T cell receptor (beta chain) is described in this entry. This sample is part of a study of blood T cell repertoires in COVID-19. As for the study in general: Both acute and convalescent COVID-19 samples were obtained from the United States, Italy and Spain.

As handled by the study authors: It was from reference gene primer amplification that nucleated cell counts were estimated. The assay was immunoSEQ multiplex PCR, and TCRdb's table has in-frame clones only and misses some. V, J and clone size are those of that table, while D and trimming were read from the DNA. The repertoire holds some 66,000 clones, with over 80% as singletons. The sample was peripheral blood. This receptor was identified in a human donor in a cohort sampled during active COVID-19.

CDR3 nucleotide sequence: TGTGCCAGCAGAAAACAGGGGGAGAGCAATCAGCCCCAGCATTTT. It translates to CASRKQGESNQPQHF. The chain combines TRBV6-5 with TRBJ1-5; TRBD1 matches at 8 bases. The CDR3 runs to 15 residues. In germline, CDR1 is MNHEY, CDR2 SVGAGI. The V segment lost 6 bases and the J segment 1 base; nucleotides outside the gene matches: 5.